This T cell receptor (beta chain) was profiled in a study of siplizumab effects on memory and regulatory T cells. Study-wide findings and caveats: Proliferating Tregs in siplizumab cultures were never verified as suppressive. Naive T cells seemed more diverse than memory cells and seemed major alloresponse contributors. Alloreactive sequences whose origin lay in unstimulated CD4+ memory cells were significantly reduced by siplizumab. An assignable phenotype, naive or memory, was missing from roughly 83-96% of proliferating CD4+ or CD8+ clones.

Remarks on this clone: Its antigen is not known.

There are 13 residues in the CDR3. In germline, CDR1 is MNHEY, CDR2 SMNVEV (reference sequence). The V and J ends lost 4 bases and 2 bases respectively, with 9 bases between them. Produced via immunoSEQ multiplex PCR; TCRdb's table is partial and in-frame only. The sample lists about 68,000 clones; approximately 93% were seen once. This TCR was sampled from a human donor in good health. The rearrangement links TRBV27 to TRBJ2-7, with D possibly matching TRBD1 (6 bases). Sequenced sample: CD8+ T cells sorted from blood. The CDR3 DNA follows: TGTGCCAGCAGTTCCCAGGGGACCTACGAGCAGTACTTC. Translation gives CASSSQGTYEQYF.